Sequencing of this T cell receptor (beta chain) was carried out in a study of identical twins. A universal primer site came from template switching; cDNA carried unique molecular identifiers. One entry per CDR3 protein, called by TCRdb with MiXCR from the 5' RACE reads. In the table there are hundreds of thousands of distinct CDR3 sequences, roughly 18% of which are singletons. Study conclusions and caveats: With abundant cord blood beta clonotypes, insertions were fewer; memory repertoires showed no such pattern.

Unmatched junction bases numbered 6, after V lost 1 base and J lost 2 bases. This CDR3 has 15 residues. Germline CDR1 reads SGHRS; CDR2 reads YFSETQ. In its sample, this clonotype was seen a few times. Antigen unknown. These data are also associated with another study on T cells expressing NK-cell markers. That paper adds: A few donors' CD3+CD56-NKG2C+ cells were dominated by the same clonotypes.

What was sequenced was PBMCs. The chain combines TRBV5-1 with TRBJ2-7; 7 nucleotides agree with TRBD2. The TCR was taken from a woman aged 18-29 years in good health. The CDR3 DNA sequence: TGCGCCAGCAGCTTGTCTGCGGGAGACGCCTACGAGCAGTACTTC. This codes for CASSLSAGDAYEQYF.